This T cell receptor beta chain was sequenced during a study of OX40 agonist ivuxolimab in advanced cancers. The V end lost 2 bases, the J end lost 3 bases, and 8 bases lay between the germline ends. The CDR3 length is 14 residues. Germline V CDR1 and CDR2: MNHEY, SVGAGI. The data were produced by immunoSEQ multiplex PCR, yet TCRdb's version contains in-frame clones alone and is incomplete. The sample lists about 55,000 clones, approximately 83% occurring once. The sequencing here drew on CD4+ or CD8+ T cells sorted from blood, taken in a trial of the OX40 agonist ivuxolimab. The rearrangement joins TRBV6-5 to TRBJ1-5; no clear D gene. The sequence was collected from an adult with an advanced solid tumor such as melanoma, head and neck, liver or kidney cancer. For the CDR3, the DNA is TGTGCCAGCAGTTACGTGCAGGCCAATCAGCCCCAGCATTTT. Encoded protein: CASSYVQANQPQHF.